A single sample gave rise to the 4 T cell receptor beta chains below, sequenced in a study of T cell repertoires in cytomegalovirus infection. These TCRs' antigens remain unknown. MiXCR was run by TCRdb on the reads, yielding one entry per CDR3 protein. The sample has 7,400 or so distinct CDR3 sequences, around 60% seen once. What was sequenced was PBMCs, sequenced either directly or after in vitro stimulation (not recorded which). The receptors derive from a human donor in good health (CMV status not recorded). Some clones in this sample may be carry-over from other donors' samples.

As to this clonotype: A read error may produce the germline difference seen at one junction end. The rearrangement links TRBV7-6 to TRBJ1-5, with D hard to call. The CDR3 sequence is 15 residues long. From germline, CDR1 is SGHVS and CDR2 FNYEAQ. CDR3 loop: CASSPETNSNHPQHF. In DNA, the CDR3 is TGTGCCAGCAGCCCCGAAACCAACAGCAATCATCCCCAGCATTTT. Based on the CDR3 plus reference TRBV7-6 and TRBJ1-5, the full variable domain is GAGVSQSPRYKVTKRGQDVALRCDPISGHVSLYWYRQALGQGPEFLTYFNYEAQQDKSGLPNDRFSAERPEGSISTLTIQRTEQRDSAMYRCASSPETNSNHPQHFGDGTRLSIL.

The chain employs TRBV27 and TRBJ2-5, with D perhaps assigned TRBD1 or TRBD2 (5 bases each). Deletions cut 11 bases from V and 5 bases from J, with 21 bases between. Per germline, CDR1 MNHEY and CDR2 SMNVEV (reference sequence). The CDR3 has 14 amino acids. As DNA, the CDR3 is TGTGCCCGCTGTTGGGGGTCGATGACGGAGACCCAGTACTTC. Its protein is CARCWGSMTETQYF.

For this clonotype: Because the CDR3 is missing its conserved closing phenylalanine or tryptophan, this is likely a read error. The DNA is left out, because the CDR3 cannot be placed on it with certainty; the CDR3 is given as TCRdb lists it. V usage is TRBV7-6 and J usage is TRBJ1-5. CDR1 is SGHVS, CDR2 FNYEAQ, per germline. The CDR3 length equals 15 residues, ends included. Here the CDR3 reads CASRPETYSNQPQPC.

Worth noting for this clonotype: Mismatch with germline at one junction end may stem from a read error. The V call is TRBV7-6, the J call TRBJ1-5, with D hard to call. This CDR3 has 15 amino acids. CDR1 and CDR2 (germline): SGHVS, FNYEAQ. The CDR3 sequence is CARSPETYSNQHQPF. The CDR3 nucleotides are TGTGCCAGAAGCCCCGAAACATACAGCAATCAGCACCAGCCTTTT. The full variable domain, completed using reference TRBV7-6 and TRBJ1-5, is GAGVSQSPRYKVTKRGQDVALRCDPISGHVSLYWYRQALGQGPEFLTYFNYEAQQDKSGLPNDRFSAERPEGSISTLTIQRTEQRDSAMYRCARSPETYSNQHQPFGDGTRLSIL.